This entry features one T cell receptor (beta chain) sequence. The target antigen is unknown. The record originates from a study of beta chain features in type 1 diabetes. Background on the study: Age and gender were similar between patients and healthy donors, as were cell yields.

The ends were cut back, 0 bases at V and 4 bases at J, with 8 bases in the middle. The CDR3 loop spans 14 amino acids. The germline V gene encodes CDR1 LGHNA and CDR2 YSLEER. Findings and caveats of the study: Among patients with Type 1 diabetes, TCRB CDR3s were moderately but significantly shorter in every one of the four CD4+ subsets. Patients showed naive, central memory and Treg TCRB repertoires that appeared more similar than those of healthy donors. The influence of HLA type on TCRB rearrangement stayed undetermined.

What was sequenced were expressed TCRB transcripts, since all of the isolated RNA had been reverse transcribed. Assay: immunoSEQ multiplex PCR; the TCRdb copy retains only in-frame clones and omits some. This table holds about 340,000 clones, 9.3% found once. Input material: central memory CD4+ T cells from blood. V is TRBV4-3 and J is TRBJ2-3, with D perhaps matching TRBD2 (5 bases). The TCR sequence derives from a man younger than 40 with type 1 diabetes. The CDR3 spells CASSQDLRADTQYF. Written as DNA, the CDR3 is TGCGCCAGCAGCCAAGACCTGCGGGCAGATACGCAGTATTTT.